This TCR beta chain was retrieved from a study of control samples from healthy donors and cancer patients. Libraries were prepared by immunoSEQ multiplex PCR; TCRdb keeps only in-frame clonotypes and omits some of them. The sample consists of tens of thousands of clones, around 83% of them appearing once. Trimming removed 5 bases from V and 7 bases from J; junction bases left unmatched: 5. CDR1 and CDR2 from the germline V gene are SGHNT and YENEEA. The CDR3 contains 16 residues. The chain carries TRBV11-3 and TRBJ2-2; 15 positions match TRBD2. Material: PBMCs. This clonotype was obtained from a woman in her 40s with lung cancer. CDR3: CASSPWTSGGVGELFF. CDR3 bases: TGTGCCAGCAGCCCTTGGACTAGCGGGGGGGTCGGGGAGCTGTTTTTT.